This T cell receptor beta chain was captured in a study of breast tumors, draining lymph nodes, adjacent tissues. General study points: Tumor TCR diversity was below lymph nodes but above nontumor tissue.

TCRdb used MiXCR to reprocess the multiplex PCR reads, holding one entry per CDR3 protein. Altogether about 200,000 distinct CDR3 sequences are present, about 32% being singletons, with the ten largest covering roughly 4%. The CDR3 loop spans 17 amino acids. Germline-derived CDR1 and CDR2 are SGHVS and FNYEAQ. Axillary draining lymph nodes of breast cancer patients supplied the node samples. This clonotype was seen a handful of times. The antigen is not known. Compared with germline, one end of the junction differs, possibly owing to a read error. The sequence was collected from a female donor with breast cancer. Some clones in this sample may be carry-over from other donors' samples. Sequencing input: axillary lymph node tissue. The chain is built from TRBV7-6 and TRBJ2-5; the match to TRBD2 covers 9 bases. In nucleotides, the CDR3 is TGTGCCAGCAGCTTAGGATCCGGGGGCGGGAGGGGAGAGCCCCAGTACTTC. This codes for CASSLGSGGGRGEPQYF. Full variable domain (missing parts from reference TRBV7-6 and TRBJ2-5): GAGVSQSPRYKVTKRGQDVALRCDPISGHVSLYWYRQALGQGPEFLTYFNYEAQQDKSGLPNDRFSAERPEGSISTLTIQRTEQRDSAMYRCASSLGSGGGRGEPQYFGPGTRLLVL.